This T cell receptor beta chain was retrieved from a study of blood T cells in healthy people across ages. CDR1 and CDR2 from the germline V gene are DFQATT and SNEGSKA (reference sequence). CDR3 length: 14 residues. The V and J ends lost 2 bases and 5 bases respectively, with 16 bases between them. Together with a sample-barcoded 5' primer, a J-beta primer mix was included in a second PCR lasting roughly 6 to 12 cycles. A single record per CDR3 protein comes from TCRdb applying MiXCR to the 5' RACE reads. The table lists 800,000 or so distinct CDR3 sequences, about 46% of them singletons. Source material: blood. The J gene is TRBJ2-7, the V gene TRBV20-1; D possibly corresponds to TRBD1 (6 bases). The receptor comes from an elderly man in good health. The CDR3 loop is CSARSTGTRNEQYF. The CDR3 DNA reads TGCAGTGCTAGATCCACGGGGACACGCAACGAGCAGTACTTC.